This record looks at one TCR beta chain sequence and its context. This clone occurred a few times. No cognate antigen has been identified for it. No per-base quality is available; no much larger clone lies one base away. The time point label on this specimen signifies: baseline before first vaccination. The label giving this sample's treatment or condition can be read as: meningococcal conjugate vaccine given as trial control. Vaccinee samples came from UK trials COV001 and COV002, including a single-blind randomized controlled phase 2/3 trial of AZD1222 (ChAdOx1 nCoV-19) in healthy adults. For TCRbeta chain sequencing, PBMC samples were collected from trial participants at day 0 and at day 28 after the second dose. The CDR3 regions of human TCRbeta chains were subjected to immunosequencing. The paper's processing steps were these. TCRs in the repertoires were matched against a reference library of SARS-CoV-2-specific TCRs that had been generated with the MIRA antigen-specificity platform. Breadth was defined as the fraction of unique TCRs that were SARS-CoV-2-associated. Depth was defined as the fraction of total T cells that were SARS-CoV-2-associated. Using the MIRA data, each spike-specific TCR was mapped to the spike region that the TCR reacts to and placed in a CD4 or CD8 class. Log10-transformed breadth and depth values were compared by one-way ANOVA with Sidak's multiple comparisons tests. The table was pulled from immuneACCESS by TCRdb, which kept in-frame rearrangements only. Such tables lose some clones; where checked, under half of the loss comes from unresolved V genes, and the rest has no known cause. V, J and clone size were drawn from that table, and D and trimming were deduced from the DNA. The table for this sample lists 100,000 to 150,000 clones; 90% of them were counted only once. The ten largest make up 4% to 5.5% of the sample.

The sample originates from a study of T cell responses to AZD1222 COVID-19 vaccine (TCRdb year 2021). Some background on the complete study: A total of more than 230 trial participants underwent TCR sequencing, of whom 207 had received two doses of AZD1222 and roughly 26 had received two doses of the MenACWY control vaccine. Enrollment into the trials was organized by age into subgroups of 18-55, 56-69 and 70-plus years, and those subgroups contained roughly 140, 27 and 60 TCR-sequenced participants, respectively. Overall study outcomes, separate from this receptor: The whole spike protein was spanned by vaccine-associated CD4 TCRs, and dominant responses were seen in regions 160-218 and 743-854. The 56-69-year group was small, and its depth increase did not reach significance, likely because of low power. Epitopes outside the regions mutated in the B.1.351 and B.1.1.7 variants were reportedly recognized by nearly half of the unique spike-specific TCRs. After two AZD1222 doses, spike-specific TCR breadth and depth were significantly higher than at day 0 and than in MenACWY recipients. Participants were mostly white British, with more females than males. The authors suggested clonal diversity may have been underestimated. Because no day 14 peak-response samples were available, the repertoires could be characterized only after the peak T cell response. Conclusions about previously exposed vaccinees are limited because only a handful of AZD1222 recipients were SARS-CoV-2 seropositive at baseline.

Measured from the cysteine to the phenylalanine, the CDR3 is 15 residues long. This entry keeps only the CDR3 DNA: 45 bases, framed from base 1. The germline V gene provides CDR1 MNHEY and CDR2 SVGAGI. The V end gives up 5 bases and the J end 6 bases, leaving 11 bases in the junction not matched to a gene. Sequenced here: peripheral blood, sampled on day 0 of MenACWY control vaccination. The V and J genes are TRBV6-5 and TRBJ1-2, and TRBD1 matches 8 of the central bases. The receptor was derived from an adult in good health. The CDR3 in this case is CASSSRDRPGDGYTF. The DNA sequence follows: TGTGCCAGCAGTAGCCGGGACAGGCCGGGAGATGGCTACACCTTC.